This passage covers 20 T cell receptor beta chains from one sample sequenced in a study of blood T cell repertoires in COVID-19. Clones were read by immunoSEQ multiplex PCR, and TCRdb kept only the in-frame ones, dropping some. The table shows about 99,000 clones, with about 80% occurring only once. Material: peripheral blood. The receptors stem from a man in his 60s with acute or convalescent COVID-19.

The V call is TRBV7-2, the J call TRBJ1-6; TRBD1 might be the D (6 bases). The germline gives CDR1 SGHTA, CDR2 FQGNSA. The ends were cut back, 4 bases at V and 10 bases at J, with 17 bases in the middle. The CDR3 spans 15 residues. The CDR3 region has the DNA TGTGCCAGCAGCTCCTTGACAGGCAGCCAATCACCCCTCCACTTT. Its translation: CASSSLTGSQSPLHF.

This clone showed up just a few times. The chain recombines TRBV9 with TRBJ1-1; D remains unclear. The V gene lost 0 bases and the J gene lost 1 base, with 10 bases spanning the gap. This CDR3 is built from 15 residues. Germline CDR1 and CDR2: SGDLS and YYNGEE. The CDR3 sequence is CASSVAPGQNTEAFF. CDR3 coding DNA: TGTGCCAGCAGCGTAGCCCCTGGGCAGAACACTGAAGCTTTCTTT. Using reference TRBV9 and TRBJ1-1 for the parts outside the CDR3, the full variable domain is DSGVTQTPKHLITATGQRVTLRCSPRSGDLSVYWYQQSLDQGLQFLIQYYNGEERAKGNILERFSAQQFPDLHSELNLSSLELGDSALYFCASSVAPGQNTEAFFGQGTRLTVV.

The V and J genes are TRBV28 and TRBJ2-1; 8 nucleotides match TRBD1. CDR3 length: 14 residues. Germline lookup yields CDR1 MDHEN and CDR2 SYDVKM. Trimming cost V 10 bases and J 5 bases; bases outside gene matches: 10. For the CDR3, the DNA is TGTGCCATCGATACAGGGGGTACTCACAATGAGCAGTTCTTC. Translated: CAIDTGGTHNEQFF.

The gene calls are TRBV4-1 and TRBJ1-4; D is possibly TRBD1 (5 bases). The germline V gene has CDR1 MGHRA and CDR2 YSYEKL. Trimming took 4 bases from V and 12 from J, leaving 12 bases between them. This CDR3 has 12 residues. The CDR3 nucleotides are TGCGCCAGCAGCCGGTGGGGGGTGGAACTGTTTTTT. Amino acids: CASSRWGVELFF.

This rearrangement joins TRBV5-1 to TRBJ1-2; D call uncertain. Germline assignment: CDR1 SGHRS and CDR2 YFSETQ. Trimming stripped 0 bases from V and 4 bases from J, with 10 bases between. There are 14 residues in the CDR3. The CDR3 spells CASSLDAGSYGYTF. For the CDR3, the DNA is TGCGCCAGCAGCTTGGATGCGGGTTCCTATGGCTACACCTTC.

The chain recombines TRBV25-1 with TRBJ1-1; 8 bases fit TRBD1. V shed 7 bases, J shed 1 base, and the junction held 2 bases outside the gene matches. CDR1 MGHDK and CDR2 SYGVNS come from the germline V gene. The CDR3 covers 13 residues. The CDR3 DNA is TGTGCCAGCACCGGGACAGGGAACACTGAAGCTTTCTTT. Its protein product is CASTGTGNTEAFF.

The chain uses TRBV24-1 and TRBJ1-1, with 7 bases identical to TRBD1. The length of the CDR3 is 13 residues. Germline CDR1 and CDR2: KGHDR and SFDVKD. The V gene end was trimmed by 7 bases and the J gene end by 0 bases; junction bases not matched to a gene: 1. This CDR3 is CATRGQLNTEAFF. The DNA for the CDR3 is TGTGCCACCAGGGGACAGCTGAACACTGAAGCTTTCTTT.

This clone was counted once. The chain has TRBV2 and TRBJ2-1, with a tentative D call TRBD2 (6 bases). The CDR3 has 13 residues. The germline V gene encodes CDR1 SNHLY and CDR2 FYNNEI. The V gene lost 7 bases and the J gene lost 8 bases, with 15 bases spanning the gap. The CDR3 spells CASKSPGGHEQFF. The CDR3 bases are TGTGCCAGCAAATCCCCCGGGGGTCATGAGCAGTTCTTC.

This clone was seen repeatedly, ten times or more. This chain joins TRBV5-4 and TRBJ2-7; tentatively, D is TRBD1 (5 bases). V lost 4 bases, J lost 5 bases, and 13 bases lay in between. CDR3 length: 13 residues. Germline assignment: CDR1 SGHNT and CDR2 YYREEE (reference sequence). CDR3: CASSTNRQNEQYF. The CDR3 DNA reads TGTGCCAGCAGCACCAACAGGCAGAACGAGCAGTACTTC. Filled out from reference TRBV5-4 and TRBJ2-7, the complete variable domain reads ETGVTQSPTHLIKTRGQQVTLRCSSQSGHNTVSWYQQALGQGPQFIFQYYREEENGRGNFPPRFSGLQFPNYSSELNVNALELDDSALYLCASSTNRQNEQYFGPGTRLTVT.

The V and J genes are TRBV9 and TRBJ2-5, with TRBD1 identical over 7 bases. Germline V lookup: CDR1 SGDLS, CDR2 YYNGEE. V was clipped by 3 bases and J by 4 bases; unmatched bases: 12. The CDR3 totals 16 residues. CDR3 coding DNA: TGTGCCAGCAGCGCGGGACAGTCTCCCTACACAGAGACCCAGTACTTC. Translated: CASSAGQSPYTETQYF.

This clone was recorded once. The CDR3 DNA reads TGTGCCAGCAGTAGGGGAAGGGGCTACGAGCAGTACTTC. This encodes CASSRGRGYEQYF. The chain combines TRBV27 with TRBJ2-7; a weak D match, TRBD1 (5 bases). V shed 5 bases and J shed 3 bases, with 11 bases lying between them. The germline CDR1 and CDR2 sequences are MNHEY and SMNVEV (reference sequence). This CDR3 has 13 residues.

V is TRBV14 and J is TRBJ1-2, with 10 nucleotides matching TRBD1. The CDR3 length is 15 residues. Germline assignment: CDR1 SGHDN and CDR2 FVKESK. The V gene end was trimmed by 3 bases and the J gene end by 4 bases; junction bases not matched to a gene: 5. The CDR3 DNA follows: TGTGCCAGCAGCCAGACAGGGGGCGCGATCTATGGCTACACCTTC. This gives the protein CASSQTGGAIYGYTF.

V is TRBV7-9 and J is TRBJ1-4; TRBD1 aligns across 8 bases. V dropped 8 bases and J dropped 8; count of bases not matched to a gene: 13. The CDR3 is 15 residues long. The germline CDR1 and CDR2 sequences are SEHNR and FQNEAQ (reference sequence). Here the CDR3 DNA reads TGTGCCAGCTCCCCCGGAGACAGGGGATTGGAAAAACTGTTTTTT. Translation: CASSPGDRGLEKLFF.

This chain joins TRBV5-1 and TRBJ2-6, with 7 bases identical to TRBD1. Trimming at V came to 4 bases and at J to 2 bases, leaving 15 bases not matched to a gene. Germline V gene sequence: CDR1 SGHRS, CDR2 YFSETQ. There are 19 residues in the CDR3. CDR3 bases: TGCGCCAGCAGCCCGAGGACAGGACGGATCCTCGCTGGGGCCAACGTCCTGACTTTC. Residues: CASSPRTGRILAGANVLTF.

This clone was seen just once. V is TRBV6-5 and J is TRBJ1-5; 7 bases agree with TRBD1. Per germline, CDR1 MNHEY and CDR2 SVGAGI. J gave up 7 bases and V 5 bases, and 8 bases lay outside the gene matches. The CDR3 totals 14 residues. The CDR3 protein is CASSTTQGSQPQHF. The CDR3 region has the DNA TGTGCCAGCAGTACCACACAGGGGAGCCAGCCCCAGCATTTT.

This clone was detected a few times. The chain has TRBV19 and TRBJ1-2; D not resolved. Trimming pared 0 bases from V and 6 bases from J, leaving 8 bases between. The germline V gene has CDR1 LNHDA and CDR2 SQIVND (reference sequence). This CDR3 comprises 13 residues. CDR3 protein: CASSIDRIDGYTF. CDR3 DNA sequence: TGTGCCAGTAGTATAGACAGGATTGATGGCTACACCTTC.

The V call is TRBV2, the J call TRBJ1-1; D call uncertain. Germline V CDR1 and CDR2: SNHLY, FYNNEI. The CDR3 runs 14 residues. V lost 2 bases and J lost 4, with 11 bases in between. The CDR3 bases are TGTGCCAGCAGTGAAATGTCCTCGGTCACTGAAGCTTTCTTT. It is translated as CASSEMSSVTEAFF.

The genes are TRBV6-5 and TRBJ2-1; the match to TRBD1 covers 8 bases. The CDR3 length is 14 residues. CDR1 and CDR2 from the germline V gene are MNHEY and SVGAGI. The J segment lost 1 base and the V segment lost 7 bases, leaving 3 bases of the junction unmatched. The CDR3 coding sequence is TGTGCCAGCAAACAGGGGGGATCCTACAATGAGCAGTTCTTC. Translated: CASKQGGSYNEQFF.

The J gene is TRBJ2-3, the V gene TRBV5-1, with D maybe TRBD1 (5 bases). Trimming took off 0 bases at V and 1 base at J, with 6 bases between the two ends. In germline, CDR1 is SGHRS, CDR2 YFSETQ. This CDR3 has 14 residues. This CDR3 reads CASSLEGRTDTQYF. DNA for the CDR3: TGCGCCAGCAGCTTGGAGGGGCGCACAGATACGCAGTATTTT. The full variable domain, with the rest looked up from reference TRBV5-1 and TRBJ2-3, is KAGVTQTPRYLIKTRGQQVTLSCSPISGHRSVSWYQQTPGQGLQFLFEYFSETQRNKGNFPGRFSGRQFSNSRSEMNVSTLELGDSALYLCASSLEGRTDTQYFGPGTRLTVL.

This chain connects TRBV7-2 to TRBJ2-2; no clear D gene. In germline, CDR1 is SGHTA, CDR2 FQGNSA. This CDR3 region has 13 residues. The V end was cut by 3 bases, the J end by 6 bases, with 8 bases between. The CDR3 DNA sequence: TGTGCCAGCAGCTTTGTTCGGTCCGGGGAGCTGTTTTTT. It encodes CASSFVRSGELFF.